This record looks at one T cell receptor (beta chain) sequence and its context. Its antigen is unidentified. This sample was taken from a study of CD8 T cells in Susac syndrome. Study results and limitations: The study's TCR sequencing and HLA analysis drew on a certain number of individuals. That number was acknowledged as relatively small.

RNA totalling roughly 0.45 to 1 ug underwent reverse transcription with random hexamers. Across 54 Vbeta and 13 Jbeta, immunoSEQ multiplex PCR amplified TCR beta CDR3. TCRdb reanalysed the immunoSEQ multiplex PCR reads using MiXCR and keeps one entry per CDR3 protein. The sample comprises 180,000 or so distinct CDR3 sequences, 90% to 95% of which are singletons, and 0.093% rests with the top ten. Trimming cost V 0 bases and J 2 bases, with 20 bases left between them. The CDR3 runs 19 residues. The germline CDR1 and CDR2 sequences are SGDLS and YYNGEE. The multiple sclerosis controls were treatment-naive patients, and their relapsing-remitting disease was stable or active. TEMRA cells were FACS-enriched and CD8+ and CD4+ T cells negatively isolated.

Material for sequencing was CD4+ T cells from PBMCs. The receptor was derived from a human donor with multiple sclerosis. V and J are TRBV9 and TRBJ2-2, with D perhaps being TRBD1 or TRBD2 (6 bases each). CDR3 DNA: TGTGCCAGCAGCGTAGCTACGGGGGTGACAGGTTTTAACACCGGGGAGCTGTTTTTT. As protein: CASSVATGVTGFNTGELFF.